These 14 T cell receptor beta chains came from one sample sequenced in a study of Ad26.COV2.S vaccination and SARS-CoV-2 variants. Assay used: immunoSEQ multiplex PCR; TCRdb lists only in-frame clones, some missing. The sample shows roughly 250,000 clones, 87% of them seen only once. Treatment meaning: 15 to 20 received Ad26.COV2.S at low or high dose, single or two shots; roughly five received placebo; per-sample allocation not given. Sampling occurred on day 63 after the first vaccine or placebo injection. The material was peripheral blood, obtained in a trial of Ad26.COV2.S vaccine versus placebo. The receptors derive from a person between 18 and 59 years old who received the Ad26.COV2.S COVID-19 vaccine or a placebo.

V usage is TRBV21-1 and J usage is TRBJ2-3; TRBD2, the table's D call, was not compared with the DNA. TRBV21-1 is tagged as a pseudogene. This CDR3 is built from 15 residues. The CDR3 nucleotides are TGTGCCAGCAGTCGGACTAGCGGGACCACAGATACGCAGTATTTT. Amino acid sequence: CASSRTSGTTDTQYF.

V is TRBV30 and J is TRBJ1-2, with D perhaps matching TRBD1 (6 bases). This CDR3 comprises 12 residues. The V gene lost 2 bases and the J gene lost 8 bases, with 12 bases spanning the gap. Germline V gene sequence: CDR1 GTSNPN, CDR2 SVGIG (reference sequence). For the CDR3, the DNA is TGTGCCTGGAGTCTGGGACAAGTCGGCTACACCTTC. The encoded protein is CAWSLGQVGYTF.

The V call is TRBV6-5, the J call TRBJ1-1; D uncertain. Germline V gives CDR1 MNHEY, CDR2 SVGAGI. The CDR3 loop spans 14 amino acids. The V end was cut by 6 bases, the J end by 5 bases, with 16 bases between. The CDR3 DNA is TGTGCCAGCAGGACACAGATGATAAATACTGAAGCTTTCTTT. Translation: CASRTQMINTEAFF.

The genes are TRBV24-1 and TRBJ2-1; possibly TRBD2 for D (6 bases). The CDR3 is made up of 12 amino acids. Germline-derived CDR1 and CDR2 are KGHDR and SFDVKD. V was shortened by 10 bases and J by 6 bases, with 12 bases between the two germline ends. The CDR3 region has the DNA TGTGCCACTGAAGGACTAACCAATGAGCAGTTCTTC. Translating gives CATEGLTNEQFF.

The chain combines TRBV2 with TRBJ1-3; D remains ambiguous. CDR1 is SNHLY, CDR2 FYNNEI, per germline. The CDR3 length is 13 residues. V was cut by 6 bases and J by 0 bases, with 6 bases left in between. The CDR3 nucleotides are TGTGCCAGCAGGACAAGCTCTGGAAACACCATATATTTT. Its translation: CASRTSSGNTIYF.

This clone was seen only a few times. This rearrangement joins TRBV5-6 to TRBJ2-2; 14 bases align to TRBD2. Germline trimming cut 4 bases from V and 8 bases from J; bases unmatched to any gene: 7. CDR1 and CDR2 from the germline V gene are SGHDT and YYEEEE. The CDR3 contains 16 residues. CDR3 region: CASSRRTSGRPGELFF. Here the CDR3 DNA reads TGTGCCAGCAGCCGACGGACTAGCGGGAGGCCAGGGGAGCTGTTTTTT.

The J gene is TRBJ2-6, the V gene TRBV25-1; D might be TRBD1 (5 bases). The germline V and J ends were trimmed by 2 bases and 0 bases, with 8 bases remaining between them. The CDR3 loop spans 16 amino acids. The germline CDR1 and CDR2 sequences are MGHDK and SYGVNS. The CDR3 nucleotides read TGTGCCAGCAGTGAACAGGGTAGCTCTGGGGCCAACGTCCTGACTTTC. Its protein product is CASSEQGSSGANVLTF.

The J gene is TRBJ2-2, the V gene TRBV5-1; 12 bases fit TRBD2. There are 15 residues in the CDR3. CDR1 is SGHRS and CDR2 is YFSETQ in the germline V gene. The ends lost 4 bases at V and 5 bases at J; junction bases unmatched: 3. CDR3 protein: CASSQTSGSTGELFF. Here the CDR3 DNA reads TGCGCCAGCAGCCAGACTAGCGGGAGTACCGGGGAGCTGTTTTTT.

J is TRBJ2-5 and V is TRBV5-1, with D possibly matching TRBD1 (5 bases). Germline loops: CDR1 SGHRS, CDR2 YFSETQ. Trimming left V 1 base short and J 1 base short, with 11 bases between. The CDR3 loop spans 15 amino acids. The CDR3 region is CASSLYWGSQETQYF. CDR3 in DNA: TGCGCCAGCAGCTTGTACTGGGGCAGCCAAGAGACCCAGTACTTC. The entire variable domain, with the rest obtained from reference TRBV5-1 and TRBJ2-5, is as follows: KAGVTQTPRYLIKTRGQQVTLSCSPISGHRSVSWYQQTPGQGLQFLFEYFSETQRNKGNFPGRFSGRQFSNSRSEMNVSTLELGDSALYLCASSLYWGSQETQYFGPGTRLLVL.

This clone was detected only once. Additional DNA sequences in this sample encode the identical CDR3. The CDR3 sequence is CASSWTGGTEAFF. CDR3 DNA sequence: TGTGCCAGCAGCTGGACAGGGGGAACTGAAGCTTTCTTT. The rearrangement links TRBV5-4 to TRBJ1-1; 10 bases match TRBD1. The CDR3 runs to 13 residues. V dropped 3 bases and J dropped 5; count of bases not matched to a gene: 1. Germline V gene lookup returns CDR1 SGHNT and CDR2 YYREEE (reference sequence).

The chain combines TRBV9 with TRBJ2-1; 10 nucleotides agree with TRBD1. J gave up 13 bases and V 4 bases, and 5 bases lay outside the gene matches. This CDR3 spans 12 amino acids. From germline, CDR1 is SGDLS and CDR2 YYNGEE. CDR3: CASSLDRGRQFF. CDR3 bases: TGTGCCAGCAGCCTGGACAGGGGGAGACAGTTCTTC.

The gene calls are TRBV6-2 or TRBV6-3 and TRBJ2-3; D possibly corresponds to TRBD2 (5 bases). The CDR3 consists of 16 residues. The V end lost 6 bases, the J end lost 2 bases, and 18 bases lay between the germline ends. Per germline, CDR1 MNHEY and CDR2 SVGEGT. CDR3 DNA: TGTGCCAGCAGCCAAAAAAGAGGGCGGCCCACAGATACGCAGTATTTT. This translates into CASSQKRGRPTDTQYF.

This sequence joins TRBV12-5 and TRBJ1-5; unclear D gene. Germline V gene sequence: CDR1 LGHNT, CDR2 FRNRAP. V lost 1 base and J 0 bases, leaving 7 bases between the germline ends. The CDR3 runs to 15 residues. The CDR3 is CASGLGEYSNQPQHF. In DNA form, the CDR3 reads TGTGCTAGTGGTTTGGGGGAGTATAGCAATCAGCCCCAGCATTTT.

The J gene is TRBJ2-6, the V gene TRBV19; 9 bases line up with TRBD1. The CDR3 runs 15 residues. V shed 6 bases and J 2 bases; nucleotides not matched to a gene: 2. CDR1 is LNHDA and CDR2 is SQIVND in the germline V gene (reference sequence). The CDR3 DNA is TGTGCCAGTAGCCGACAGGGGGCTGGGGCCAACGTCCTGACTTTC. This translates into CASSRQGAGANVLTF.